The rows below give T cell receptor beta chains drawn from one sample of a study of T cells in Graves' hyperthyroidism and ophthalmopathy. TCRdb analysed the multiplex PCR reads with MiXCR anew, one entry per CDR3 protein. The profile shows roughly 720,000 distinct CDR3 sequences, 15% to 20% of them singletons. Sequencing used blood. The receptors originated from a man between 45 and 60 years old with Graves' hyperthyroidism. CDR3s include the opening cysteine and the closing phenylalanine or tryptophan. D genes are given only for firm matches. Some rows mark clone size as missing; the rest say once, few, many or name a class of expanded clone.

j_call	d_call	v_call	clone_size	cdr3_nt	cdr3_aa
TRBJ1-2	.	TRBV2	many	TGTGCCAGCAGAACCGTCAATGGCTACACCTTC	CASRTVNGYTF
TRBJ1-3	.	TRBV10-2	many	TGCGCCAGCACTGAGAGCTCTGGAAACACCATATATTTT	CASTESSGNTIYF
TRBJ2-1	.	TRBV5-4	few	TGTGCCAGCAGCTTGGAAGCGGAGTCCTACAATGAGCAGTTCTTC	CASSLEAESYNEQFF
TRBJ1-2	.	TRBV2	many	TGTGCCAGCAGTAAAGAATCGGGAGTCTATGGCTACACCTTC	CASSKESGVYGYTF
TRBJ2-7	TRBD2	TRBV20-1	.	TGCAGTGCTAGACCGGGGACTAGCGGGGCCTACGAGCAGTACTTC	CSARPGTSGAYEQYF
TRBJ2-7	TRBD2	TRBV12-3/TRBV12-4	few	TGTGCCAGCAGTTTTACAGCGGGAGAAGGAGAGCAGTACTTC	CASSFTAGEGEQYF
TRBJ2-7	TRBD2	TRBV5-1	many	TGCGCCAGCAGCGGATCACCTAGCGGACTCTCCTACGAGCAGTACTTC	CASSGSPSGLSYEQYF
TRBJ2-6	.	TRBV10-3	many	TGTGCCATCAGTGACCGGGTCGGGGCCAACGTCCTGACTTTC	CAISDRVGANVLTF
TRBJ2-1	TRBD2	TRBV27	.	TGTGCCAGCAGTTTATTGGCGGGAGGGATGAATGAGCAGTTCTTC	CASSLLAGGMNEQFF
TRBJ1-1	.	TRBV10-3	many	TGTGCCACCGCCGTCGCGGGACAAGATGAAGCTTTCTTT	CATAVAGQDEAFF
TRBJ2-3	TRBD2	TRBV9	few	TGTGCCAGCAGCGTATACAGCGGGAGGCCCAAAGATACGCAGTATTTT	CASSVYSGRPKDTQYF
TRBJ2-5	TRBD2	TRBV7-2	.	TGTGCCAGCAGCTTAAGGCCTAGCGGGAGGGGGTCGGAGACCCAGTACTTC	CASSLRPSGRGSETQYF
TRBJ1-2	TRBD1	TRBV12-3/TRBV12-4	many	TGTGCCAGCAGTCTTTATAAAATTAGACAGGGTATAAACTATGGCTACACCTTC	CASSLYKIRQGINYGYTF
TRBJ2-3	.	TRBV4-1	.	TGCGCCAGCAGCCAAGGAAAATTTTGGCGCGCTAGCACAGATACGCAGTATTTT	CASSQGKFWRASTDTQYF
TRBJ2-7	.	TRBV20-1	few	TGCAGTGCTAGAGATTGGTCGGGACTCGAATTCTACGAGCAGTACTTC	CSARDWSGLEFYEQYF
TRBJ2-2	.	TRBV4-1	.	TGCGCCAGCAGCCAAGACGGGGGCCCCACCGGGGAGCTGTTTTTT	CASSQDGGPTGELFF
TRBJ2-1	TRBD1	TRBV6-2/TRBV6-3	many	TGTGCCAGCAACCGATTCCTAGGGGGACAGGGGGAGAATGAGCAGTTCTTC	CASNRFLGGQGENEQFF
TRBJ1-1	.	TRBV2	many	TGTGCCAGCAGTGTTCAGGGGAGGAACACTGAAGCTTTCTTT	CASSVQGRNTEAFF